This T cell receptor beta chain comes out of a study of Ad26.COV2.S vaccination and SARS-CoV-2 variants. Study as a whole: Into the muscle, Ad26.COV2.S was dosed once or twice, 56 days apart.

Treatment denoted: around 19 received Ad26.COV2.S at low or high dose, single or two shots; about five received placebo; per-sample allocation not given. Specimens were obtained on day 63 following the first vaccine or placebo injection. Trimming took off 4 bases at V and 4 bases at J, with 13 bases between the two ends. CDR3 length: 15 residues. The germline V gene has CDR1 SGHAT and CDR2 FQNNGV. TCRdb's table, derived via immunoSEQ multiplex PCR, lists solely in-frame clones and lacks some. The data hold about 400,000 clones, with about nine tenths observed a single time. The V and J genes are TRBV11-2 and TRBJ1-4; D gene unclear. Source: peripheral blood, taken in a trial of Ad26.COV2.S vaccine versus placebo. This TCR was recovered from a person aged 18-65 years who received the Ad26.COV2.S COVID-19 vaccine or a placebo. CDR3 protein: CASSWGTGINEKLFF. The CDR3 nucleotides read TGTGCCAGCAGCTGGGGTACCGGGATTAATGAAAAACTGTTTTTT. The variable domain in full, completed from reference TRBV11-2 and TRBJ1-4, reads EAGVAQSPRYKIIEKRQSVAFWCNPISGHATLYWYQQILGQGPKLLIQFQNNGVVDDSQLPKDRFSAERLKGVDSTLKIQPAKLEDSAVYLCASSWGTGINEKLFFGSGTQLSVL.